This TCR beta chain was recorded in a study of T-cell reconstitution after alpha-beta-depleted transplantation in children. Study conclusions and caveats: It was surviving recipient T cells and thymic progenitors that gave some patients high TCRbeta diversity at day 60. Alpha-beta T cells about two months after transplant reportedly derived from several hundred expanded graft clones. T-cell numbers and diversity one year post-transplant derived largely from freshly generated T cells.

A note on this clonotype: The antigen remains unidentified.

Germline V gene lookup returns CDR1 DFQATT and CDR2 SNEGSKA (reference sequence). The CDR3 length is 13 residues. Deletions cut 5 bases from V and 2 bases from J, with 11 bases between. TCRbeta library preparation incorporated unique molecular identifiers. Using its own MiXCR run on the PCR reads, TCRdb lists one record per CDR3 protein. The repertoire has about 600,000 distinct CDR3 sequences, roughly 24% of them found once; the top ten carry 11% to 15%. Sequences were derived from PBMCs, mostly from graft donor cells, sampled 360 days after TCRalphabeta/CD19-depleted stem cell transplant. The chain has TRBV20-1 and TRBJ2-3, with D possibly being TRBD1 or TRBD2 (5 bases each). The source is a boy less than two years old who had a stem cell transplant for acute myeloid leukemia, so the T cells may come from the graft donor. CDR3 sequence: CSAPGANTDTQYF. The CDR3 region has the DNA TGCAGTGCTCCCGGGGCTAACACAGATACGCAGTATTTT.